Described below is a single T cell receptor beta chain sequence and its context. The CDR3 loop spans 13 amino acids. Trimming stripped 6 bases from V and 5 bases from J, with 11 bases between. Germline CDR1 is SGHVS and CDR2 is FQNEAQ. Seattle-derived patients entered the study during active infection and were followed longitudinally. The entry originates in a study of blood T cell repertoires in COVID-19. Study summary: Acute-phase and convalescent COVID-19 samples originated in the United States, Italy and Spain.

Clones were sequenced by immunoSEQ multiplex PCR, and TCRdb holds only the in-frame ones, with some missing. The repertoire holds about 410,000 clones, with 89% as singletons. The chain combines TRBV7-8 with TRBJ1-5; D is uncertain. The source is a woman aged 40-49 years with COVID-19, enrolled during active disease. The sequenced sample consisted of peripheral blood. The CDR3 DNA is TGTGCCAGCAGTTATAGCCCCGATCAGCCCCAGCATTTT. This translates into CASSYSPDQPQHF. The full variable domain, rest sourced from reference TRBV7-8 and TRBJ1-5, is GAGVSQSPRYKVAKRGQDVALRCDPISGHVSLFWYQQALGQGPEFLTYFQNEAQLDKSGLPSDRFFAERPEGSVSTLKIQRTQQEDSAVYLCASSYSPDQPQHFGDGTRLSIL.